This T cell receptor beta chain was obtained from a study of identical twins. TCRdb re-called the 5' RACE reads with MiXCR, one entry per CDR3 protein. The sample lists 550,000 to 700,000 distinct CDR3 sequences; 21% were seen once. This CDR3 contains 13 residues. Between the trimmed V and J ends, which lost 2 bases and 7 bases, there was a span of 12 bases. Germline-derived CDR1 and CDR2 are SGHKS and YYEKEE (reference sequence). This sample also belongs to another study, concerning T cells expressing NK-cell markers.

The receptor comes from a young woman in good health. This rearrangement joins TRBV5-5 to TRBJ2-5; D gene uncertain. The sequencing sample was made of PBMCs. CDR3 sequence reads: CASSFAPGGTQYF. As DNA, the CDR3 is TGTGCCAGCAGCTTTGCCCCTGGTGGGACCCAGTACTTC.